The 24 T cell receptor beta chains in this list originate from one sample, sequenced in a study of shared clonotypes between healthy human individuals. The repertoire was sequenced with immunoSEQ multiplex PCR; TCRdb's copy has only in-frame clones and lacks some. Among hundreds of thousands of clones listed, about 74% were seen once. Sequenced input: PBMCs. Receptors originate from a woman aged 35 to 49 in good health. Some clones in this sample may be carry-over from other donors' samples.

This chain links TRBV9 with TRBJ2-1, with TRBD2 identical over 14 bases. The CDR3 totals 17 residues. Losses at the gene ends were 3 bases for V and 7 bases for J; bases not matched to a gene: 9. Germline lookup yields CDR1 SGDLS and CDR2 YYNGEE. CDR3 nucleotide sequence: TGTGCCAGCAGCGATGGGACTAGCGGGAGAAGGCGAAATGAGCAGTTCTTC. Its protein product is CASSDGTSGRRRNEQFF. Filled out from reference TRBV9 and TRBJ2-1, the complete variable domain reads DSGVTQTPKHLITATGQRVTLRCSPRSGDLSVYWYQQSLDQGLQFLIQYYNGEERAKGNILERFSAQQFPDLHSELNLSSLELGDSALYFCASSDGTSGRRRNEQFFGPGTRLTVL.

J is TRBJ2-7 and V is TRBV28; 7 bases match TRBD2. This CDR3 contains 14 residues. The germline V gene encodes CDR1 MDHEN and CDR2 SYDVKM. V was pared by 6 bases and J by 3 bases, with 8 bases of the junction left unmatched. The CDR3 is CASRRAGRNYEQYF. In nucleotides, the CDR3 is TGTGCCAGCAGGAGAGCGGGACGTAACTACGAGCAGTACTTC.

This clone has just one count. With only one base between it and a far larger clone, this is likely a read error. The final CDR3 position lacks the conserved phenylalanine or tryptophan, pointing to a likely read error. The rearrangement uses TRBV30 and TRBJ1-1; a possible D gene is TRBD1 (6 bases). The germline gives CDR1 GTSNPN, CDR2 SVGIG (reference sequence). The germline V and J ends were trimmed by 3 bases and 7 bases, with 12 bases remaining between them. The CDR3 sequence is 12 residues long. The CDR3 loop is CAWSVGGLEAFS. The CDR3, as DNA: TGTGCCTGGAGCGTCGGGGGCCTTGAAGCTTTCTCT.

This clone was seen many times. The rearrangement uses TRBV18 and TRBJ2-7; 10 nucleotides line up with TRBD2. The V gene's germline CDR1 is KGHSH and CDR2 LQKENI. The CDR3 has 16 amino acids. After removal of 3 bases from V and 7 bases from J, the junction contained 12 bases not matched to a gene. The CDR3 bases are TGTGCCAGCTCACCTACCTCAGCGGGAGGGCCTCGTGAGCAGTACTTC. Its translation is CASSPTSAGGPREQYF.

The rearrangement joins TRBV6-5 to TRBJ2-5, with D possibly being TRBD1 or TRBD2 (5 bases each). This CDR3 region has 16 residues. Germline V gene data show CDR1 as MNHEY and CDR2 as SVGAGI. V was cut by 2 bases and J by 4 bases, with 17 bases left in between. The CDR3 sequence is CASSYAIGGRGETQYF. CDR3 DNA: TGTGCCAGCAGTTACGCGATTGGGGGTCGGGGAGAGACCCAGTACTTC.

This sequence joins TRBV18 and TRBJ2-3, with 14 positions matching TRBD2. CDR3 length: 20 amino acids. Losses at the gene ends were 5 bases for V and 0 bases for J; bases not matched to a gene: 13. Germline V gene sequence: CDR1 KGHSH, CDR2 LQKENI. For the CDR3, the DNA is TGTGCCAGCTCATCTATGTCCGGGACTAGCGGGAGTAAGAGCACAGATACGCAGTATTTT. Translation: CASSSMSGTSGSKSTDTQYF.

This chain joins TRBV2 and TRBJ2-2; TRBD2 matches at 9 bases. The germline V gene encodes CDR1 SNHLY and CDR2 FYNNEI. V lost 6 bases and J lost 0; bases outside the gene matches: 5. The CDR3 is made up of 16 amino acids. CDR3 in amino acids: CASSLAGSTNTGELFF. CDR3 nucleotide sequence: TGTGCCAGCAGCCTAGCGGGATCAACGAACACCGGGGAGCTGTTTTTT.

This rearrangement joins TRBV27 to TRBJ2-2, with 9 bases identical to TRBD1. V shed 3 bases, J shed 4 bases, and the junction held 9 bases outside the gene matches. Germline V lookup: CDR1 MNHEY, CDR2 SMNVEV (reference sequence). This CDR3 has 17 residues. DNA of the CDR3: TGTGCCAGCAGTTTCTACCGGGACAGGGCGGGCACCGGGGAGCTGTTTTTT. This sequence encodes CASSFYRDRAGTGELFF.

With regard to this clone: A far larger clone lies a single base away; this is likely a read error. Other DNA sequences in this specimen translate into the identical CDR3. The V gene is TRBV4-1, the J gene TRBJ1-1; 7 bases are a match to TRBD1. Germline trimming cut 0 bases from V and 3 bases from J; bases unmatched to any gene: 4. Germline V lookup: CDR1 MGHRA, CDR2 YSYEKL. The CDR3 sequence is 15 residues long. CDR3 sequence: CASSQEVTGDTEAFF. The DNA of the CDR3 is TGCGCCAGCAGCCAAGAGGTTACAGGGGACACTGAAGCTTTCTTT.

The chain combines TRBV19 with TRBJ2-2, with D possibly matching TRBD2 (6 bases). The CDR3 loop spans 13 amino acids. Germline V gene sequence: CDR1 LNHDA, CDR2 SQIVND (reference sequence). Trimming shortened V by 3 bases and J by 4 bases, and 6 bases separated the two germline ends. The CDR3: CASSIGGTGELFF. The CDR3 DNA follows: TGTGCCAGTAGTATCGGGGGCACCGGGGAGCTGTTTTTT.

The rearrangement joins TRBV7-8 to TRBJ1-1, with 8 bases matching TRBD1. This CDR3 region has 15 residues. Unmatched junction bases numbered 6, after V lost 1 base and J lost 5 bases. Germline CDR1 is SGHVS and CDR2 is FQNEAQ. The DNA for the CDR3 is TGTGCCAGCAGCTTAGACAGGGGGGTGGGAACTGAAGCTTTCTTT. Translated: CASSLDRGVGTEAFF.

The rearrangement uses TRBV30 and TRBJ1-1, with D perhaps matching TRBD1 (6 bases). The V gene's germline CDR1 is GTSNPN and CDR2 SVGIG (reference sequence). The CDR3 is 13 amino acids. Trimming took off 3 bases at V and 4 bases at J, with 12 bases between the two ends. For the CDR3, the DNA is TGTGCCTGGAGGGGGGCAGGATTCACTGAAGCTTTCTTT. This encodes CAWRGAGFTEAFF.

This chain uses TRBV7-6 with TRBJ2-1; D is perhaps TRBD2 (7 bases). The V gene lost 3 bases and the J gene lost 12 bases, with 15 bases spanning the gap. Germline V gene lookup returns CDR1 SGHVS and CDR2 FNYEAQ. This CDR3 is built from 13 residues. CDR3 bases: TGTGCCAGCAGCTTGGGGGCGGGGGCCGGGCAGTTCTTC. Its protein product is CASSLGAGAGQFF. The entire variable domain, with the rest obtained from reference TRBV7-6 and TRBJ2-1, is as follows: GAGVSQSPRYKVTKRGQDVALRCDPISGHVSLYWYRQALGQGPEFLTYFNYEAQQDKSGLPNDRFSAERPEGSISTLTIQRTEQRDSAMYRCASSLGAGAGQFFGPGTRLTVL.

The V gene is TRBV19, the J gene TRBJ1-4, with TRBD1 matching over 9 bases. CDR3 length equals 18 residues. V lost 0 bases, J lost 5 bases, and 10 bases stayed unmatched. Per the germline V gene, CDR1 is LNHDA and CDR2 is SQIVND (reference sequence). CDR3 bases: TGTGCCAGTAGTATAGATGGGACAGGGCCAGATAAAAATGAAAAACTGTTTTTT. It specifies CASSIDGTGPDKNEKLFF.

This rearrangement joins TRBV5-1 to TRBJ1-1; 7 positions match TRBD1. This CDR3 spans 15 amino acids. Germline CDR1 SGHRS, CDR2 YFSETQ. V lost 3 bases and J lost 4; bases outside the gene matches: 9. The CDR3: CASSSTDRVGTEAFF. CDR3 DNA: TGCGCCAGCAGCTCCACCGACAGGGTCGGCACTGAAGCTTTCTTT.

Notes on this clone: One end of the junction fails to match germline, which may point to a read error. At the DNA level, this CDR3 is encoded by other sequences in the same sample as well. The CDR3 DNA reads TGTGCCAGCAGCCAAGGTCACGGGAGTACCGGGGAGCTATTTTTT. Protein product: CASSQGHGSTGELFF. The chain links TRBV4-2 to TRBJ2-2; maybe TRBD2 (6 bases). The germline gives CDR1 LGHNA, CDR2 YNFKEQ. This CDR3 has 15 residues.

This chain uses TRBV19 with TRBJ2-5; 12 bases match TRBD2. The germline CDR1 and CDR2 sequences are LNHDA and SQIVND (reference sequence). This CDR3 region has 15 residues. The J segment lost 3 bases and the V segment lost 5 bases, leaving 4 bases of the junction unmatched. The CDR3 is CASSDRLAGEETQYF. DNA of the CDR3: TGTGCCAGTAGTGACCGACTAGCGGGAGAAGAGACCCAGTACTTC.

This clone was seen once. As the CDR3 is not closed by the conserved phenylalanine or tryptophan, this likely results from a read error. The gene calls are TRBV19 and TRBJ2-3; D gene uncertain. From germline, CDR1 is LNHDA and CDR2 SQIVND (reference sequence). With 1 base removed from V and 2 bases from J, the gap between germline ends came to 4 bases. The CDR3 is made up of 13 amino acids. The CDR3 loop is CASSIGFTDTQYL. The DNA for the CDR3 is TGTGCCAGTAGTATAGGGTTCACAGATACGCAGTATCTT.

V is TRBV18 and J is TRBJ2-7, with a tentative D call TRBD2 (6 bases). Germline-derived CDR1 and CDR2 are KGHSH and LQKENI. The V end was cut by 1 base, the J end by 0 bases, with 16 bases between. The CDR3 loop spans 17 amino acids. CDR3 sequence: CASSPRRAAESSYEQYF. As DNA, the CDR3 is TGTGCCAGCTCACCACGGAGGGCAGCCGAGAGCTCCTACGAGCAGTACTTC. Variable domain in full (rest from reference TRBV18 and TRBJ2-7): NAGVMQNPRHLVRRRGQEARLRCSPMKGHSHVYWYRQLPEEGLKFMVYLQKENIIDESGMPKERFSAEFPKEGPSILRIQQVVRGDSAAYFCASSPRRAAESSYEQYFGPGTRLTVT.

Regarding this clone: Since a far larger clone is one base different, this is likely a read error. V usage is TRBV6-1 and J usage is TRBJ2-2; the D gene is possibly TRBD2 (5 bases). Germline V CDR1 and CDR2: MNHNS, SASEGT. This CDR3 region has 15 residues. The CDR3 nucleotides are TGTGCCAACAGTATCCGGACTGCGAACACCGGGGAGCTGTTTTTT. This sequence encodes CANSIRTANTGELFF.

In DNA, the CDR3 is TGTGCCACCCCTCAGTGGGGTGAGCAGTTCTTC. Its translation: CATPQWGEQFF. The V and J genes are TRBV28 and TRBJ2-1, with D uncertain. Germline assignment: CDR1 MDHEN and CDR2 SYDVKM. The CDR3 extends over 11 amino acids. V lost 10 bases and J lost 9, with 13 bases in between.

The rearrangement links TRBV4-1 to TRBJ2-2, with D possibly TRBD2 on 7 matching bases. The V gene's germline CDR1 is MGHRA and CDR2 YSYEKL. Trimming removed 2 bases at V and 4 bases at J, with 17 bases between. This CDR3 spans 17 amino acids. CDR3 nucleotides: TGCGCCAGCAGCCAATCCGCGCAGGGAGGGGGCACCGGGGAGCTGTTTTTT. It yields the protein CASSQSAQGGGTGELFF.

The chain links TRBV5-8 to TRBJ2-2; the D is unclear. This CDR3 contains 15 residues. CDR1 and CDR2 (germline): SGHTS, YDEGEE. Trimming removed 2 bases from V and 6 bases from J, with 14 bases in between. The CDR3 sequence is CASSLGPTVAGELFF. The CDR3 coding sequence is TGTGCCAGCAGCTTAGGCCCAACCGTTGCCGGGGAGCTGTTTTTT.

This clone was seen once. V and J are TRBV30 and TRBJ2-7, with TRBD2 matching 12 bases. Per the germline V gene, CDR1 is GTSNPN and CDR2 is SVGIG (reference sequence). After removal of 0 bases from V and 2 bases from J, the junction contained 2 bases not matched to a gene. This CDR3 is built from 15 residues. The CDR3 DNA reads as TGTGCCTGGAGTGTAGGACTAGCGGGAACCTACGAGCAGTACTTC. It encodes CAWSVGLAGTYEQYF.